The present T cell receptor (beta chain) was sequenced within a study of blood T cell repertoires in COVID-19. Study information: Acute and convalescent COVID-19 samples came from the United States, Italy and Spain.

Original analysis: Amplification with reference gene primers provided the estimates of nucleated cell counts. The assay was immunoSEQ multiplex PCR, and TCRdb's table has in-frame clones only and misses some. V, J and clone size reflect that table, while D and trimming were determined from the DNA. Found here are approximately 270,000 clones, 91% of them singletons; the top ten hold around 1.3%. Germline assignment: CDR1 LGHDT and CDR2 YNNKEL (reference sequence). The CDR3 length is 15 residues. With 4 bases clipped from V and 4 bases from J, the junction kept 6 bases outside the gene matches. The chain joins TRBV3-1 (or the pseudogene TRBV3-2) to TRBJ1-4; 7 bases are a match to TRBD1. This sequence originates from a human donor in a cohort exposed to, infected with or recovered from COVID-19 (not recorded which). The donor label of this sample is uncertain. The sequenced material came from PBMCs or T cells enriched from blood (not recorded which). CDR3 in amino acids: CASSRRDRGNEKLFF. CDR3 bases: TGTGCCAGCAGCCGTAGGGACAGAGGTAATGAAAAACTGTTTTTT.